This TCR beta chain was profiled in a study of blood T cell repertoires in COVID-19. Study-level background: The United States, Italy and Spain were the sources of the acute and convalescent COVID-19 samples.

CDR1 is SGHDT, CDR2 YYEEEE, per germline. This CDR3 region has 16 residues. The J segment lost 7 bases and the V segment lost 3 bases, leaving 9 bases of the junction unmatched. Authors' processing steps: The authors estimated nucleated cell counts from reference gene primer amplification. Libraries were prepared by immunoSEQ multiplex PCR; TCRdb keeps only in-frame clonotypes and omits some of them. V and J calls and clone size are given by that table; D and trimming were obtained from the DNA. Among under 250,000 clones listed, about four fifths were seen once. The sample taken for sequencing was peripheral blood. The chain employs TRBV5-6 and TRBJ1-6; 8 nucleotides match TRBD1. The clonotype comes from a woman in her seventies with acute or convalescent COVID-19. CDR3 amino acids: CASSYWTGPENSPLHF. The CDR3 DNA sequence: TGTGCCAGCAGCTACTGGACAGGGCCGGAAAATTCACCCCTCCACTTT. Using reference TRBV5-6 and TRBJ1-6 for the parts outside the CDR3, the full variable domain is DAGVTQSPTHLIKTRGQQVTLRCSPKSGHDTVSWYQQALGQGPQFIFQYYEEEERQRGNFPDRFSGHQFPNYSSELNVNALLLGDSALYLCASSYWTGPENSPLHFGNGTRLTVT.